This entry lists 20 T cell receptor beta chains sequenced from one sample in a study of T cells in Graves' hyperthyroidism and ophthalmopathy (dated by TCRdb to the late 2010s). The library was obtained by multiplex PCR. The sequencer listed for this sample is Illumina HiSeq 2000. The TCR beta CDR3 regions were amplified from the RNA transcripts. The first round of RT-PCR for the TCR CDR3 was performed with the HTBI primer set and the Qiagen OneStep RT-PCR kit. TCRdb passed the public sequencing reads through fastp at Q25 and MiXCR, retaining productive beta sequences. Merged by CDR3 protein, the rows form single entries marked with the most common genes and DNA. Counted in this sample were roughly 750,000 distinct CDR3 sequences; roughly 15% of them appeared once. Around 7.7% of the sample comes from the top ten. Sequenced sample: blood. The receptor set was obtained from a man aged 18 to 35 with Graves' hyperthyroidism.

The V gene is TRBV15, the J gene TRBJ2-7; 8 positions agree with TRBD2. Germline V lookup: CDR1 LNHNV, CDR2 YYDKDF (reference sequence). CDR3 size: 16 residues. V was clipped by 3 bases and J by 4 bases; unmatched bases: 11. The CDR3 is CATSSSSGGPPYEQYF. CDR3 nucleotides: TGTGCCACCAGCAGCTCGAGCGGGGGCCCACCTTACGAGCAGTACTTC.

This clonotype showed up just a few times. The chain uses TRBV18 and TRBJ2-2; D may be TRBD1 (5 bases). The CDR3 extends over 18 amino acids. Trimming took 3 bases from V and 1 from J, leaving 18 bases between them. The V gene's germline CDR1 is KGHSH and CDR2 LQKENI. Written as DNA, the CDR3 is TGTGCCAGCTCACCCACAGTTAAAGGGGATCAGAACACCGGGGAGCTGTTTTTT. Translation: CASSPTVKGDQNTGELFF.

This clonotype turned up a few times. The gene calls are TRBV10-3 and TRBJ2-5; 13 bases agree with TRBD2. CDR3 length: 15 residues. The V segment lost 6 bases and the J segment 4 bases; nucleotides outside the gene matches: 5. Germline values: CDR1 ENHRY, CDR2 SYGVKD. The CDR3: CAISSGTSGIETQYF. In DNA, the CDR3 is TGTGCCATCAGCTCCGGGACTAGCGGGATAGAGACCCAGTACTTC.

The chain employs TRBV10-3 and TRBJ1-2; no definite D call. Germline lookup yields CDR1 ENHRY and CDR2 SYGVKD. The CDR3 loop spans 12 amino acids. Trimming pared 3 bases from V and 4 bases from J, leaving 6 bases between. CDR3 bases: TGTGCCATCAGTGACCCCGGCTATGGCTACACCTTC. It translates to CAISDPGYGYTF.

This clonotype occurred many times. V and J are TRBV11-3 and TRBJ2-7, with D hard to call. V was pared by 5 bases and J by 1 base, with 6 bases between. Germline V gene data show CDR1 as SGHNT and CDR2 as YENEEA. This CDR3 spans 12 amino acids. CDR3 region: CASSIASYEQYF. The CDR3 nucleotides are TGTGCCAGCAGCATAGCATCCTACGAGCAGTACTTC. The variable domain in full, completed from reference TRBV11-3 and TRBJ2-7, reads EAGVVQSPRYKIIEKKQPVAFWCNPISGHNTLYWYLQNLGQGPELLIRYENEEAVDDSQLPKDRFSAERLKGVDSTLKIQPAELGDSAVYLCASSIASYEQYFGPGTRLTVT.

This chain connects TRBV28 to TRBJ1-6; D not certain. CDR1 is MDHEN and CDR2 is SYDVKM in the germline V gene. CDR3 length: 14 amino acids. The ends were cut back, 2 bases at V and 13 bases at J, with 15 bases in the middle. In nucleotides, the CDR3 is TGTGCCAGCAGTTTACAACTCAATACCCGCCCCCTCCACTTT. It translates to CASSLQLNTRPLHF.

Notes on this clonotype: A much larger clone differs from this one at a single base, so this may be a read error. CDR3: CASSGGWENTGELFF. The CDR3 DNA is TGTGCCAGCAGTGGGGGGTGGGAGAACACCGGGGAGCTGTTTTTT. The chain couples TRBV12-3 or TRBV12-4 to TRBJ2-2; D is possibly TRBD2 (6 bases). This CDR3 is 15 amino acids long. The V gene lost 5 bases and the J gene lost 1 base, with 11 bases spanning the gap.

The chain carries TRBV6-5 and TRBJ2-5, with D uncertain. Trimming shortened V by 2 bases and J by 6 bases, and 10 bases separated the two germline ends. The length of the CDR3 is 13 residues. Germline CDR1 MNHEY, CDR2 SVGAGI. The CDR3 loop is CASSYRQAKTQYF. The CDR3 DNA sequence: TGTGCCAGCAGTTACCGGCAGGCCAAGACCCAGTACTTC.

This clonotype was seen repeatedly, ten times or more. V is TRBV30 and J is TRBJ2-1, with a weak D call TRBD2 (6 bases). The CDR3 length is 13 residues. CDR1 and CDR2 (germline): GTSNPN, SVGIG (reference sequence). V was pared by 3 bases and J by 6 bases, with 12 bases between. CDR3 in DNA: TGTGCCTGGAGCTTAGCGGCTGCCAATGAGCAGTTCTTC. The encoded protein is CAWSLAAANEQFF.

The CDR3 nucleotides read TGTGCCAGCAGCCAAGAAGGGTCGCGGGAGAGCTCCTACAATGAGCAGTTCTTC. It translates to CASSQEGSRESSYNEQFF. The chain couples TRBV3-1 to TRBJ2-1; TRBD2 matches at 7 bases. The CDR3 length is 18 residues. Looked up from germline, CDR1 is LGHDT and CDR2 is YNNKEL (reference sequence). Trimming removed 0 bases from V and 0 bases from J; junction bases left unmatched: 8.

This clonotype was observed a handful of times. The chain joins TRBV28 to TRBJ1-5, with D unresolved. Germline lookup yields CDR1 MDHEN and CDR2 SYDVKM. The CDR3 totals 16 residues. Trimming took 3 bases from V and 5 from J, leaving 17 bases between them. The CDR3 bases are TGTGCCAGCAGTTTTTCCGCAAATGTCCTATATCAGCCCCAGCATTTT. The encoded protein is CASSFSANVLYQPQHF.

This clonotype was recorded many times. This chain joins TRBV6-1 and TRBJ1-1; 7 bases line up with TRBD1. Germline trimming cut 4 bases from V and 6 bases from J; bases unmatched to any gene: 8. The CDR3 is 14 residues long. Per germline, CDR1 MNHNS and CDR2 SASEGT. The CDR3 DNA follows: TGTGCCAGCAGTGGACCACAGGGGAGAGCTGAAGCTTTCTTT. Amino acids: CASSGPQGRAEAFF.

The table lists this clonotype with many counts. V is TRBV28 and J is TRBJ2-3; no reliable D call. The CDR3 has 16 residues. Germline V gene lookup returns CDR1 MDHEN and CDR2 SYDVKM. V lost 6 bases to trimming and J lost 7 bases, with 23 bases between them. CDR3 in DNA: TGTGCCAGCAGACGGACCCCCTCACCGGGCCCTTATACGCAGTATTTT. This encodes CASRRTPSPGPYTQYF.

In its sample, this clonotype was seen many times. V is TRBV20-1 and J is TRBJ1-1; D not resolved. CDR3 size: 12 residues. V was clipped by 1 base and J by 2 bases, with 5 bases between them. The germline V gene has CDR1 DFQATT and CDR2 SNEGSKA (reference sequence). CDR3 region: CSARALNTEAFF. DNA for the CDR3: TGCAGTGCTAGAGCTCTAAACACTGAAGCTTTCTTT.

About this clonotype itself: The germline gene is not matched at one end of the junction; a read error may be the cause. The chain recombines TRBV7-9 with TRBJ2-5; no clear D gene. The CDR3 runs 16 residues. Germline CDR1 and CDR2: SEHNR and FQNEAQ (reference sequence). CDR3: CARSLGHGATQETQYF. The CDR3 DNA is TGTGCCCGCAGCTTAGGCCACGGTGCCACTCAAGAGACCCAGTACTTC.

The chain recombines TRBV5-1 with TRBJ2-2, with D uncertain. Trimming took off 1 base at V and 6 bases at J, with 7 bases between the two ends. The CDR3 loop spans 13 amino acids. Germline-derived CDR1 and CDR2 are SGHRS and YFSETQ. The DNA of the CDR3 is TGCGCCAGCAGCTTGAAATTGGCCGGGGAGCTGTTTTTT. It encodes CASSLKLAGELFF.

This clonotype was detected a few times. The chain combines TRBV28 with TRBJ2-1; D unresolved. Between the trimmed V and J ends, which lost 0 bases and 5 bases, there was a span of 11 bases. Germline V gene sequence: CDR1 MDHEN, CDR2 SYDVKM. This CDR3 region has 15 residues. The CDR3: CASSLWVGIHNEQFF. The CDR3, as DNA: TGTGCCAGCAGTTTATGGGTGGGAATTCACAATGAGCAGTTCTTC. The whole variable domain, filled in from reference TRBV28 and TRBJ2-1, reads DVKVTQSSRYLVKRTGEKVFLECVQDMDHENMFWYRQDPGLGLRLIYFSYDVKMKEKGDIPEGYSVSREKKERFSLILESASTNQTSMYLCASSLWVGIHNEQFFGPGTRLTVL.

In its sample, this clonotype was seen many times. The rearrangement links TRBV9 to TRBJ2-7; weak D call: TRBD2 (6 bases). Trimming removed 0 bases from V and 3 bases from J, with 10 bases in between. Germline loops: CDR1 SGDLS, CDR2 YYNGEE. CDR3 length: 14 amino acids. CDR3 region: CASSVGEGLYEQYF. The CDR3 coding sequence is TGTGCCAGCAGCGTAGGAGAGGGACTCTACGAGCAGTACTTC.

The chain employs TRBV4-1 and TRBJ2-1, with 8 bases that match TRBD2. The CDR3 runs to 16 residues. Germline CDR1 is MGHRA and CDR2 is YSYEKL. Unmatched junction bases numbered 16, after V lost 8 bases and J lost 7 bases. As DNA, the CDR3 is TGCGCCAGCTACGAAAGAAAGAGCGGGAGTATAAATGAGCAGTTCTTC. Its protein is CASYERKSGSINEQFF.

This chain connects TRBV6-2 or TRBV6-3 to TRBJ2-1; D is possibly TRBD2 (6 bases). The CDR3 is made up of 17 amino acids. V lost 1 base to trimming and J lost 1 base, with 14 bases between them. CDR1 is MNHEY and CDR2 is SVGEGT in the germline V gene. In DNA, the CDR3 is TGTGCCAGCAGTTACTGGGCCGGGAGAGGTTCCTACAATGAGCAGTTCTTC. Residues: CASSYWAGRGSYNEQFF.